The T cell receptor (beta chain) under discussion was sequenced for a study of monozygotic twins with inflammatory bowel disease. General observations from the study: Healthy co-twins had higher TCRbeta inverse Simpson diversity than their IBD twins. Support was absent for any single strong signal or clonotype linked to IBD.

Note on this clonotype: Antigen specificity is unknown.

Whole-blood RNA isolation (total RNA) proceeded without T cell sorting. CDR3 length: 14 residues. Germline loops: CDR1 MNHNS, CDR2 SASEGT. TCRdb reprocessed the 5' RACE reads and reports one entry per CDR3 protein, with no DNA. The sample yields approximately 340,000 distinct CDR3 sequences, of which the top ten take up roughly 2%. The clonotype comes from a human donor with ulcerative colitis or Crohn's disease, or a healthy co-twin of an affected twin (not recorded which). The V gene is TRBV6-1, the J gene TRBJ1-6; TCRdb's D call, TRBD1, is unchecked because there is no DNA. Sequencing was carried out using blood. The CDR3 region is CASRTGDYNSPLHF.